The rows below give T cell receptor beta chains drawn from one sample of a study. A single record per CDR3 protein comes from TCRdb applying MiXCR to the 5' RACE reads. This sample yields some 5,500 distinct CDR3 sequences, of which about 50% are seen a single time; less than 4.5% belongs to the top ten. The specimen sequenced was memory CD4+ T cells sorted from blood. Receptor source: a female donor with breast cancer. Each CDR3 is given with its conserved first and last residue. D genes are given only for firm matches. Clone size is shown for a subset of rows, as once, few, many or a class of expanded clone.

j_call cdr3_length d_call clone_size v_call cdr3_nt cdr3_aa
TRBJ2-3 16 TRBD2 NA TRBV18 TGTGCCAGCTCACCGTTTAGCGGGGGAGGCACAGATACGCAGTATTTT CASSPFSGGGTDTQYF
TRBJ2-1 15 TRBD2 NA TRBV3-1 TGTGCCAGCAGCGAGGGACTAGCGGGGGACAATGAGCAGTTCTTC CASSEGLAGDNEQFF
TRBJ1-2 13 NA large TRBV7-2 TGTGCCAGCAGCACGGACACATCCTATGGCTACACCTTC CASSTDTSYGYTF
TRBJ1-3 15 NA NA TRBV5-1 TGCGCCAGCAGCGACACATCGAGCTCTGGAAACACCATATATTTT CASSDTSSSGNTIYF
TRBJ2-5 13 NA NA TRBV5-1 TGCGCCAGCAGCTTACTAGGGCGAGAGACCCAGTACTTC CASSLLGRETQYF
TRBJ2-1 15 NA few TRBV11-3 TGTGCCAGCAGCTTAACTGGCAACTCCTACAATGAGCAGTTCTTC CASSLTGNSYNEQFF
TRBJ2-3 13 NA NA TRBV6-1 TGTGCCAGCAGTGAAGTACTTGAGCCACCGCAGTATTTT CASSEVLEPPQYF
TRBJ1-1 13 NA once TRBV3-1 TGTGCCAGCAGCCAAGATCGGAAACGTGGGGCTTTCTTT CASSQDRKRGAFF
TRBJ2-5 15 NA NA TRBV12-2 TGTGCAAGTCGCTTAGTTAGGACTAGACGGGAGACCCAGTACTTC CASRLVRTRRETQYF
TRBJ1-2 13 NA NA TRBV11-1 TGTGCCAGCAGCCCAGGCCCTAACAATGGCTACACCTTC CASSPGPNNGYTF
TRBJ2-3 12 TRBD2 NA TRBV29-1 TGCAGCGGGACTAGCAGTGGAGATACGCAGTATTTT CSGTSSGDTQYF
TRBJ2-6 15 NA NA TRBV3-1 TGTGCCAGCAGCCAACTAGGGGCTGGGGCCAACGTCCTGACTTTC CASSQLGAGANVLTF
TRBJ2-3 16 TRBD2 NA TRBV5-1 TGCGCCAGCAGCACTCCTAGCGGGATGGGGACAGATACGCAGTATTTT CASSTPSGMGTDTQYF
TRBJ2-3 16 NA NA TRBV7-3 TGTGCCAGCAGCTTAATGCGAGCCTCGCTAGGGTATATGCAGTATTTT CASSLMRASLGYMQYF
TRBJ2-7 11 NA few TRBV4-1 TGCGCCAGCAGCCTACGTTACGAGCAGTACTTC CASSLRYEQYF
TRBJ1-5 14 NA NA TRBV6-5 TGTGCCAGCAGTTACTCGGGAAGAAATCAGCCCCAGCATTTT CASSYSGRNQPQHF
TRBJ2-1 14 TRBD2 few TRBV12-3/TRBV12-4 TGTGCCAGCAGTCGGACTAGCGTGGACAATGAGCAGTTCTTC CASSRTSVDNEQFF
TRBJ2-1 15 TRBD2 NA TRBV4-2 TGTGCCAGCAGCCAAATCCATAGCGGGGGGGCTGAGCAGTTCTTC CASSQIHSGGAEQFF
TRBJ1-1 14 NA NA TRBV20-1 TGCAGTGCTAAGGGGGTCCCGGGGAACACTGAAGCTTTCTTT CSAKGVPGNTEAFF
TRBJ2-7 14 NA few TRBV12-3/TRBV12-4 TGTGCCAGCAGTTTATGGGGGTCAAGATACGAGCAGTACTTC CASSLWGSRYEQYF
TRBJ1-4 15 NA NA TRBV4-1 TGCGCCAGCAGCCAAGTGGCGGGGGCTGATGAAAAACTGTTTTTT CASSQVAGADEKLFF
TRBJ2-3 16 TRBD2 once TRBV7-8 TGTGCCAGCAGCTTCCTGAGCGGGAACCCCGTAGATACGCTGTATTTT CASSFLSGNPVDTLYF
TRBJ2-4 16 NA NA TRBV20-1 TGCAGTGCTAGAGATGGCACGCGCCTACCCAAAAACATTCAGTACTTC CSARDGTRLPKNIQYF
TRBJ2-1 12 NA few TRBV3-1 TGTGCCAGCAGCCAAGGAGGGATTGAGCAGTTCTTC CASSQGGIEQFF
TRBJ2-3 12 NA NA TRBV10-1 TGCGCCAGCAGTCCAGACCCAGATACGCAGTATTTT CASSPDPDTQYF
TRBJ2-3 12 NA few TRBV20-1 TGCAGTGCTAGAGTAAATCCAGATACGCAGTATTTT CSARVNPDTQYF
TRBJ2-5 15 NA NA TRBV6-1 TGTGCCAGCAGTCCGTTGGCAGGGGCCCGTGAGACCCAGTACTTC CASSPLAGARETQYF
TRBJ1-1 13 NA NA TRBV6-2/TRBV6-3 TGTGCCAGCAGTTGGGGGCTGAACACTGAAGCTTTCTTT CASSWGLNTEAFF
TRBJ2-2 15 NA NA TRBV7-3 TGTGCCAGCAGCGTAGGACTGCTGGACACCGGGGAGCTGTTTTTT CASSVGLLDTGELFF
TRBJ1-1 12 NA NA TRBV6-6 TGTGCCAGCAGTCGCGACATCTCTGAAGCTTTCTTT CASSRDISEAFF